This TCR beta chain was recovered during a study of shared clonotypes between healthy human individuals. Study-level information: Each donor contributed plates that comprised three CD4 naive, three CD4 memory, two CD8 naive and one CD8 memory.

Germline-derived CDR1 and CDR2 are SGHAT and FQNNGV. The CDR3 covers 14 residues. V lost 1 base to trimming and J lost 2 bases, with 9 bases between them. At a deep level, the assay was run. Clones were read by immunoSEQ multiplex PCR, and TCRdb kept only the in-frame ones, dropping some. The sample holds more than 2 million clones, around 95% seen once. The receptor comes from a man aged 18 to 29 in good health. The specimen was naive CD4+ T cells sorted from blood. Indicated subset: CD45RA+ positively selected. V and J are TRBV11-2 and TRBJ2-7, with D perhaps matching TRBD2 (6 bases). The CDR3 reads CASSLVGTAYEQYF. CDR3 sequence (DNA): TGTGCCAGCAGCTTAGTCGGGACTGCCTACGAGCAGTACTTC.